This entry is about one T cell receptor beta chain. Its target is unknown. The data were produced by immunoSEQ multiplex PCR, yet TCRdb's version contains in-frame clones alone and is incomplete. There are about 210,000 clones in the sample; approximately 94% occur only once, and approximately 1.5% lies in the top ten. The CDR3 runs 18 residues. Germline V gene lookup returns CDR1 MDHEN and CDR2 SYDVKM. Trimming at V came to 3 bases and at J to 9 bases, leaving 11 bases not matched to a gene. The source of the sample is a study of T cell responses to AZD1222 COVID-19 vaccine. The study's findings and limits: Reportedly, nearly half the spike-specific TCRs target unmutated variant regions. Baseline testing showed seropositivity in only six AZD1222 recipients. Donors, mostly white British, included more females; clonal diversity was possibly underestimated. Among vaccine-associated CD4 TCRs, coverage spanned spike, with dominance at 160-218 and 743-854.

The chain has TRBV28 and TRBJ2-1; TRBD2 agrees at 16 bases. The input for sequencing was peripheral blood, taken 28 days after the second dose of the MenACWY control vaccine. The clonotype comes from an adult who received the MenACWY meningococcal vaccine as a control. CDR3 bases: TGTGCCAGCAGTTTTCCCCCGGGACTAGCGGGAGGGCCGGGTGAGCAGTTCTTC. Translated: CASSFPPGLAGGPGEQFF.